These 17 T cell receptor beta chains originate from one sample sequenced in a study of Ad26.COV2.S vaccination and SARS-CoV-2 variants (dated by TCRdb to the early 2020s). The library was generated by the immunoSEQ multiplex PCR assay. TCRdb took over this immuneACCESS table, retaining in-frame rearrangements with V and J assigned. Such tables are incomplete; in checked studies, under half of the missing clones stem from an unresolved V gene, and the remainder is unexplained. A total of more than 300,000 clones appear in this sample, 85% of them only once. The ten largest clones capture approximately 2.1% of the sample. Read against the paper, the sample's treatment or condition label means: approximately 18 received Ad26.COV2.S at low or high dose, single or two shots; roughly 5 received placebo; per-sample allocation not given. For vaccine and placebo recipients, repertoires were sequenced using samples collected on day 63 after the first injection.

Source: peripheral blood, taken in a trial of Ad26.COV2.S vaccine versus placebo. The receptors originated from a person between 18 and 65 years old who received the Ad26.COV2.S COVID-19 vaccine or a placebo.

This clone appeared once. This rearrangement joins TRBV5-1 to TRBJ2-7; D is uncertain. This CDR3 has 15 residues. The V gene's germline CDR1 is SGHRS and CDR2 YFSETQ. Deletions cut 0 bases from V and 0 bases from J, with 10 bases between. The CDR3 DNA is TGCGCCAGCAGCTTGGGGCAGTGGAGCTCCTACGAGCAGTACTTC. It yields the protein CASSLGQWSSYEQYF.

V is TRBV5-1 and J is TRBJ2-1; weak D call: TRBD2 (6 bases). Germline CDR1 and CDR2: SGHRS and YFSETQ. V lost 0 bases and J lost 9, with 10 bases in between. The CDR3 extends over 13 amino acids. The chain's CDR3 is CASSLARGGEQFF. CDR3 nucleotides: TGCGCCAGCAGCTTGGCACGGGGAGGTGAGCAGTTCTTC.

This clone occurred a few times. This chain uses TRBV18 with TRBJ1-4; D remains ambiguous. The CDR3 runs 19 residues. Per germline, CDR1 KGHSH and CDR2 LQKENI. V was pared by 0 bases and J by 0 bases, with 17 bases between. The CDR3 nucleotides are TGTGCCAGCTCACCACCGGTTGGGTATACGACTGCAACTAATGAAAAACTGTTTTTT. Translated: CASSPPVGYTTATNEKLFF.

J is TRBJ1-2 and V is TRBV4-2; no clear D. This CDR3 contains 16 residues. The germline V gene encodes CDR1 LGHNA and CDR2 YNFKEQ. Trimming removed 0 bases from V and 4 bases from J, with 15 bases in between. DNA for the CDR3: TGTGCCAGCAGCCAAGATCTGGGATTCGGTAGCTATGGCTACACCTTC. This codes for CASSQDLGFGSYGYTF.

This clone showed up just a few times. The V and J genes are TRBV5-3 and TRBJ1-2, with D tentatively TRBD1 (6 bases). TRBV5-3 is flagged as an ORF with uncertain function. The CDR3 runs 13 residues. V was shortened by 4 bases and J by 6 bases, with 13 bases between the two germline ends. The CDR3 region has the DNA TGTGCCAGAAGCGTGGACAGCCTAGATGGCTACACCTTC. This sequence encodes CARSVDSLDGYTF.

CDR3 in amino acids: CASSRLAGASYETQYF. DNA for the CDR3: TGTGCCAGCAGCCGACTAGCGGGGGCCTCCTACGAGACCCAGTACTTC. The rearrangement joins TRBV3-1 (or the pseudogene TRBV3-2) to TRBJ2-5, with 12 bases lining up with TRBD2. CDR1 LGHDT and CDR2 YNNKEL come from the germline V gene (reference sequence). This CDR3 has 16 residues. V shed 4 bases, J shed 5 bases, and the junction held 8 bases outside the gene matches.

The chain carries TRBV9 and TRBJ1-3, with unresolved D. V lost 0 bases, J lost 2 bases, and 15 bases lay in between. This CDR3 region has 17 residues. Germline CDR1 reads SGDLS; CDR2 reads YYNGEE. CDR3 protein: CASSVGFSSRPGNTIYF. The CDR3 DNA reads TGTGCCAGCAGCGTAGGTTTCTCGTCGAGACCTGGAAACACCATATATTTT.

The V call is TRBV14, the J call TRBJ2-2; weak D call: TRBD1 (6 bases). The germline gives CDR1 SGHDN, CDR2 FVKESK. The CDR3 consists of 15 residues. Trimming removed 4 bases at V and 3 bases at J, with 12 bases between. The CDR3 protein is CASSLRTVYTGELFF. In DNA form, the CDR3 reads TGTGCCAGCAGCCTCCGGACAGTTTACACCGGGGAGCTGTTTTTT. Variable domain in full (rest from reference TRBV14 and TRBJ2-2): EAGVTQFPSHSVIEKGQTVTLRCDPISGHDNLYWYRRVMGKEIKFLLHFVKESKQDESGMPNNRFLAERTGGTYSTLKVQPAELEDSGVYFCASSLRTVYTGELFFGEGSRLTVL.

V is TRBV28 and J is TRBJ2-5; 10 bases are a match to TRBD2. The CDR3 runs to 14 residues. V dropped 5 bases and J dropped 5; count of bases not matched to a gene: 5. The germline V gene encodes CDR1 MDHEN and CDR2 SYDVKM. The CDR3 coding sequence is TGTGCCAGCAGTCCAGCGGGGGGGCCGGAGACCCAGTACTTC. Translated, it gives CASSPAGGPETQYF.

This rearrangement joins TRBV19 to TRBJ1-1, with 7 bases that match TRBD1. Germline V gene data show CDR1 as LNHDA and CDR2 as SQIVND (reference sequence). The J segment lost 6 bases and the V segment lost 5 bases, leaving 9 bases of the junction unmatched. The CDR3 is made up of 14 amino acids. The CDR3 is CASSLHETGSEAFF. The CDR3 DNA follows: TGTGCCAGTAGTCTACACGAGACAGGGTCTGAAGCTTTCTTT.

The rearrangement uses TRBV5-1 and TRBJ2-3; 9 bases are shared with TRBD1. CDR1 is SGHRS, CDR2 YFSETQ, per germline. This CDR3 has 15 residues. Trimming removed 4 bases from V and 3 bases from J; junction bases left unmatched: 6. The CDR3 is CASSPGQGLTDTQYF. CDR3 in DNA: TGCGCCAGCAGCCCCGGACAGGGGTTGACAGATACGCAGTATTTT.

The gene calls are TRBV6-6 and TRBJ2-7; TRBD1 is a possible D gene (5 bases). The CDR3 runs 11 residues. Germline V gene lookup returns CDR1 MNHNY and CDR2 SVGAGI (reference sequence). The ends were cut back, 6 bases at V and 4 bases at J, with 7 bases in the middle. CDR3 sequence reads: CASRDSYEQYF. CDR3 bases: TGTGCCAGCAGAGACAGTTACGAGCAGTACTTC.

The rearrangement uses TRBV18 and TRBJ2-5; perhaps D is TRBD1 or TRBD2 (5 bases each). V dropped 0 bases and J dropped 5 bases, with 28 bases sitting between them. Germline values: CDR1 KGHSH, CDR2 LQKENI. CDR3 length: 20 amino acids. CDR3 in amino acids: CASSPPPLRGLAIGTETQYF. CDR3 sequence (DNA): TGTGCCAGCTCACCACCCCCGTTGAGGGGCCTAGCTATCGGGACCGAGACCCAGTACTTC.

V is TRBV5-1 and J is TRBJ2-3; D unresolved. There are 15 residues in the CDR3. Deletions cut 0 bases from V and 0 bases from J, with 8 bases between. CDR1 and CDR2 (germline): SGHRS, YFSETQ. CDR3 protein: CASSLDRTSTDTQYF. CDR3 DNA: TGCGCCAGCAGCTTGGACCGAACTAGCACAGATACGCAGTATTTT.

The chain links TRBV9 to TRBJ1-3; D unclear. Trimming left V 0 bases short and J 4 bases short, with 17 bases between. Germline loops: CDR1 SGDLS, CDR2 YYNGEE. The CDR3 contains 17 residues. CDR3 nucleotides: TGTGCCAGCAGCGTAGATCTTTTGGCAACGGCGGGAAACACCATATATTTT. As protein: CASSVDLLATAGNTIYF.

The chain couples TRBV7-2 to TRBJ2-5, with TRBD1 matching 11 bases. The CDR3 covers 17 residues. CDR1 SGHTA and CDR2 FQGNSA come from the germline V gene. V dropped 6 bases and J dropped 5; count of bases not matched to a gene: 14. CDR3 protein: CASRPKAGQGVGETQYF. As DNA, the CDR3 is TGTGCCAGCAGGCCAAAGGCGGGACAGGGGGTGGGGGAGACCCAGTACTTC.

The genes are TRBV5-1 and TRBJ2-3; D tentatively reads TRBD1 or TRBD2 (6 bases each). Germline CDR1 SGHRS, CDR2 YFSETQ. Between the trimmed V and J ends, which lost 0 bases and 7 bases, there was a span of 21 bases. The CDR3 totals 17 residues. This CDR3 reads CASSLGPGRGGLNTQYF. The CDR3 DNA sequence: TGCGCCAGCAGCTTGGGGCCCGGCAGGGGAGGCTTAAATACGCAGTATTTT.